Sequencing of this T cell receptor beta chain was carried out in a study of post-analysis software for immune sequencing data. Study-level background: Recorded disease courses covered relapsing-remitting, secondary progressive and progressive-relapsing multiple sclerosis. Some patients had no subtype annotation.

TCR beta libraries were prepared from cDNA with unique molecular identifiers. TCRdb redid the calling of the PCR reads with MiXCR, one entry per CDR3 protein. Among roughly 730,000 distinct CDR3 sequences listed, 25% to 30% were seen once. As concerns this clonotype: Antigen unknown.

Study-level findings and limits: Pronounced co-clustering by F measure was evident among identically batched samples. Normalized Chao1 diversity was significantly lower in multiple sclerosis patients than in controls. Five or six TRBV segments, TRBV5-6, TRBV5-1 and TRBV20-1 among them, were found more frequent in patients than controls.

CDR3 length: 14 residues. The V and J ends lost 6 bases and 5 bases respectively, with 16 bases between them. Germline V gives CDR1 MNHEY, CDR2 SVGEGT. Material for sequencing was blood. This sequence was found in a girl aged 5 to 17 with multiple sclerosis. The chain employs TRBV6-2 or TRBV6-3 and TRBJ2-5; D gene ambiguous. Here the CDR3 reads CASRKDSILETQYF. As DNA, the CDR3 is TGTGCCAGCAGGAAAGATTCGATACTCGAGACCCAGTACTTC.